This is a list of T cell receptor beta chains from one sample in a study of shared clonotypes between healthy human individuals. TCRdb's copy holds only in-frame clones and misses some; the assay was immunoSEQ multiplex PCR. The table records about 2 million clones, less than 95% of them present only once. The sample comprised naive CD8+ T cells sorted from blood. Receptors originate from a young man in good health. CDR3s include the opening cysteine and the closing phenylalanine or tryptophan. The order of the fields is V gene, clone size, D gene, J gene, CDR3 DNA, CDR3 protein. A D gene is named only where the DNA matches it firmly. Some rows mark clone size as missing; the rest say once, few, many or name a class of expanded clone.

V: TRBV10-3
size: once
D: .
J: TRBJ2-7
DNA: TGTGCCATCAGTCTAGCTGGGACAAGCTACGAGCAGTACTTC
CDR3: CAISLAGTSYEQYF

V: TRBV19
size: .
D: TRBD2
J: TRBJ2-7
DNA: TGTGCCAGTAGTATAGGCCCGGGACTACCGGGAGAGCAGTACTTC
CDR3: CASSIGPGLPGEQYF

V: TRBV30
size: .
D: .
J: TRBJ2-5
DNA: TGTGCCTGGAGTATGTATTTACAAGAGACCCAGTACTTC
CDR3: CAWSMYLQETQYF

V: TRBV9
size: .
D: .
J: TRBJ1-1
DNA: TGTGCCAGCAGCGTAGAGAGCGCGAATGAAGCTTTCTTT
CDR3: CASSVESANEAFF

V: TRBV7-8
size: once
D: .
J: TRBJ2-2
DNA: TGTGCCAGCAGAATAGGGGTGAACGGGGAGCTGTTTTTT
CDR3: CASRIGVNGELFF

V: TRBV4-3
size: .
D: .
J: TRBJ1-6
DNA: TGCGCCAGCAGCCAAGATCCGGGGGCGCGGAATTCACCCCTCCACTTT
CDR3: CASSQDPGARNSPLHF

V: TRBV6-1
size: .
D: .
J: TRBJ1-3
DNA: TGTGCCAGCAGTGAAAGCAGCTCTGGAAACACCATATATTTT
CDR3: CASSESSSGNTIYF

V: TRBV27
size: .
D: .
J: TRBJ2-1
DNA: TGTGCCAGCAGTTCGCGGCTGAGCTCCTACAATGAGCAGTTCTTC
CDR3: CASSSRLSSYNEQFF

V: TRBV27
size: few
D: .
J: TRBJ1-5
DNA: TGTGCCAGCAGCCCCCTGGGGGGTATGGAGCCCCAGCATTTT
CDR3: CASSPLGGMEPQHF

V: TRBV4-1
size: .
D: .
J: TRBJ1-1
DNA: TGCGCCAGCAGCCAAGCTGGGGGAGCTTTCTTT
CDR3: CASSQAGGAFF